One and the same sample provided the 8 T cell receptor beta chains below, sequenced in a study of cytomegalovirus exposure and HLA in healthy donors. Repertoires were generated with immunoSEQ multiplex PCR, while TCRdb's copy carries only in-frame clones and drops some. Here the sample spans about 160,000 clones, 95% to 97% being singletons. Sequencing used PBMCs. The receptors were sampled from a woman aged 18-30 years in good health and CMV-seronegative.

J is TRBJ2-7 and V is TRBV11-2; the D is unclear. The germline V gene has CDR1 SGHAT and CDR2 FQNNGV. CDR3 length: 15 residues. The germline V and J ends were trimmed by 5 bases and 5 bases, with 19 bases remaining between them. CDR3 in amino acids: CASSKRVVEDHEQYF. CDR3 coding DNA: TGTGCCAGCAGCAAACGGGTAGTAGAAGATCACGAGCAGTACTTC.

The J gene is TRBJ2-7, the V gene TRBV18; D might be TRBD1 (6 bases). Germline assignment: CDR1 KGHSH and CDR2 LQKENI. CDR3 length: 17 residues. Between the trimmed V and J ends, which lost 0 bases and 3 bases, there was a span of 18 bases. The CDR3 DNA is TGTGCCAGCTCACCACCGGGGGCCCTAACAGGGTACTACGAGCAGTACTTC. The encoded protein is CASSPPGALTGYYEQYF.

The chain links TRBV7-9 to TRBJ1-1; 8 nucleotides line up with TRBD1. The CDR3 runs to 17 residues. Germline CDR1 reads SEHNR; CDR2 reads FQNEAQ (reference sequence). The V segment lost 5 bases and the J segment 1 base; nucleotides outside the gene matches: 12. CDR3 in amino acids: CASSRGPGGEWNTEAFF. CDR3 in DNA: TGTGCCAGCAGCCGGGGTCCAGGGGGCGAATGGAACACTGAAGCTTTCTTT.

This clone was detected only once. V and J are TRBV18 and TRBJ1-6; the D is unclear. This CDR3 spans 19 amino acids. CDR1 and CDR2 (germline): KGHSH, LQKENI. V was trimmed by 9 bases and J by 0 bases, leaving 24 bases between them. The CDR3 nucleotides are TGTGCCAGTTCAACCGGGCCTTATGGGAGGAGCTCCTATAATTCACCCCTCCACTTT. Protein sequence: CASSTGPYGRSSYNSPLHF.

CDR3 DNA sequence: TGTGCCAGCATCCCTCGAGCGGGGGAAAACTACGAGCAGTACTTC. Encoded protein: CASIPRAGENYEQYF. V gene TRBV5-8 combines with J gene TRBJ2-7; 8 bases are shared with TRBD2. Germline V gene data show CDR1 as SGHTS and CDR2 as YDEGEE. The ends lost 6 bases at V and 3 bases at J; junction bases unmatched: 11. The CDR3 is made up of 15 amino acids.

The chain employs TRBV9 and TRBJ2-5; tentative D call: TRBD2 (5 bases). Germline assignment: CDR1 SGDLS and CDR2 YYNGEE. Trimming stripped 1 base from V and 5 bases from J, with 15 bases between. This CDR3 comprises 15 residues. The CDR3 here is CASSVSGTTGETQYF. The CDR3, as DNA: TGTGCCAGCAGCGTAAGCGGAACCACGGGCGAGACCCAGTACTTC.

The V and J genes are TRBV5-1 and TRBJ1-1, with D maybe TRBD1 (5 bases). The V end lost 4 bases, the J end lost 3 bases, and 22 bases lay between the germline ends. The CDR3 covers 17 residues. CDR1 and CDR2 (germline): SGHRS, YFSETQ. CDR3 residues: CASSVGGSSLEYTEAFF. The CDR3 nucleotides read TGCGCCAGCAGCGTCGGGGGGAGCTCGCTGGAGTACACTGAAGCTTTCTTT.

This clone occurred once. The chain is built from TRBV15 and TRBJ1-2; 8 bases align to TRBD1. Trimming at V came to 0 bases and at J to 4 bases, leaving 13 bases not matched to a gene. The CDR3 runs 18 residues. Looked up from germline, CDR1 is LNHNV and CDR2 is YYDKDF (reference sequence). The CDR3 nucleotides read TGTGCCACCAGCAGAGAGGGGACAGGAGGAGGGGGGGGCTATGGCTACACCTTC. Protein product: CATSREGTGGGGGYGYTF.